One T cell receptor (beta chain) is described in this entry. Its specificity is unknown. The sample comes from a study of cytomegalovirus exposure and HLA in healthy donors. Researchers ran the PCR with 60 Vbeta and 13 Jbeta primers. Sequenced by immunoSEQ multiplex PCR; TCRdb stores in-frame clones only, minus some. The ten most abundant clones cover about 0.6% of a sample with roughly 84,000 clones. CDR1 and CDR2 from the germline V gene are SEHNR and FQNEAQ (reference sequence). This CDR3 is built from 15 residues. V was trimmed by 2 bases and J by 2 bases, leaving 13 bases between them. Study findings and constraints: Segments of the TCR beta V type were, in most cases, productive about 87% or about 30% of the time in an earlier analysis. A later analysis revealed that TCR association rates differed between HLA loci, peaking at DRB1 and bottoming out at HLA-C. The sole available immune exposure information was CMV serostatus. The authors enumerated 180 or so TCR beta chains as linked to cytomegalovirus.

The clonotype was recovered from a middle-aged man in good health and CMV-seronegative. Material for sequencing was PBMCs. The chain carries TRBV7-9 and TRBJ2-7, with D possibly matching TRBD2 (5 bases). The CDR3 reads CASSLTSGIAYEQYF. DNA of the CDR3: TGTGCCAGCAGCTTAACGTCGGGGATCGCCTACGAGCAGTACTTC.